The 29 T cell receptor beta chains below were found in one sample sequenced in a study of identifying expanded T cells in peripheral blood (dated by TCRdb to about 2019). Library method: the immunoSEQ multiplex PCR assay. Held by TCRdb, this immuneACCESS table contains in-frame sequences only and omits some clones. Under half of the omission traces to an unresolved V gene where checked; the cause of the rest is unknown. This sample comprises approximately 120,000 clones, 75% to 90% of them detected only once. More than 2.5% of the sample lies in the top ten. Sequenced material: blood. The receptor set was obtained from a person between 18 and 75 years old in good health.

The chain uses TRBV6-5 and TRBJ1-1; D unclear. Deletions cut 7 bases from V and 1 base from J, with 16 bases between. CDR1 MNHEY and CDR2 SVGAGI come from the germline V gene. CDR3 size: 15 residues. DNA for the CDR3: TGTGCCAGCACCACAACCCTGGGAGGGAACACTGAAGCTTTCTTT. Protein sequence: CASTTTLGGNTEAFF.

This clone was picked up a small number of times. V is TRBV27 and J is TRBJ1-5; D is unclear. V was clipped by 7 bases and J by 4 bases, with 8 bases between them. Germline lookup yields CDR1 MNHEY and CDR2 SMNVEV (reference sequence). This CDR3 is built from 12 residues. CDR3 DNA sequence: TGTGCCAGCAACCAGCCGAATCAGCCCCAGCATTTT. Its translation: CASNQPNQPQHF.

The rearrangement uses TRBV4-3 and TRBJ1-3; D unresolved. The CDR3 covers 17 residues. With 0 bases removed from V and 0 bases from J, the gap between germline ends came to 12 bases. Per germline, CDR1 LGHNA and CDR2 YSLEER. The CDR3 region has the DNA TGCGCCAGCAGCCAAGACCCTTACGTCCGCTCTGGAAACACCATATATTTT. This gives the protein CASSQDPYVRSGNTIYF.

V and J are TRBV5-1 and TRBJ2-5, with a tentative D call TRBD1 (6 bases). The germline V and J ends were trimmed by 6 bases and 3 bases, with 15 bases remaining between them. Germline lookup yields CDR1 SGHRS and CDR2 YFSETQ. This CDR3 region has 14 residues. In DNA form, the CDR3 reads TGCGCCAGCAAAACCGGGACAACGAAAGAGACCCAGTACTTC. Translated, it gives CASKTGTTKETQYF.

The rearrangement joins TRBV6-6 to TRBJ2-5; the D gene is possibly TRBD1 (6 bases). The germline CDR1 and CDR2 sequences are MNHNY and SVGAGI (reference sequence). Trimming removed 9 bases at V and 0 bases at J, with 11 bases between. The CDR3 runs to 13 residues. The CDR3 nucleotides read TGTGCCAGTGAAGGACAGCACCAAGAGACCCAGTACTTC. Translating it yields CASEGQHQETQYF.

The chain links TRBV7-2 to TRBJ2-1; a weak D match, TRBD2 (5 bases). The CDR3 totals 15 residues. Germline CDR1 reads SGHTA; CDR2 reads FQGNSA. V lost 0 bases and J 8 bases, leaving 14 bases between the germline ends. The CDR3 is CASSLASLAYHEQFF. Here the CDR3 DNA reads TGTGCCAGCAGCTTAGCAAGCCTAGCATACCATGAGCAGTTCTTC.

The V and J genes are TRBV7-2 and TRBJ2-5, with D unresolved. CDR1 SGHTA and CDR2 FQGNSA come from the germline V gene. The V gene lost 5 bases and the J gene lost 1 base, with 8 bases spanning the gap. The CDR3 totals 13 residues. CDR3 amino acids: CASSPPAQETQYF. CDR3 bases: TGTGCCAGCAGCCCCCCGGCCCAAGAGACCCAGTACTTC.

This clone has only a few counts. V usage is TRBV4-1 and J usage is TRBJ1-6; tentative D call: TRBD1 (6 bases). Trimming removed 0 bases from V and 9 bases from J, with 9 bases in between. The CDR3 totals 14 residues. Germline V gives CDR1 MGHRA, CDR2 YSYEKL. The CDR3 region is CASSQEGGLSPLHF. The CDR3 nucleotides read TGCGCCAGCAGCCAAGAGGGGGGGCTTTCACCCCTCCACTTT.

This chain uses TRBV19 with TRBJ1-1; 8 bases align to TRBD1. Germline V lookup: CDR1 LNHDA, CDR2 SQIVND (reference sequence). The CDR3 has 13 residues. After removal of 6 bases from V and 7 bases from J, the junction contained 7 bases not matched to a gene. Here the CDR3 reads CASSPGQEVEAFF. Written as DNA, the CDR3 is TGTGCCAGTAGCCCGGGACAGGAAGTTGAAGCTTTCTTT.

The chain employs TRBV5-5 and TRBJ2-5; the D gene is possibly TRBD2 (6 bases). CDR1 and CDR2 (germline): SGHKS, YYEKEE (reference sequence). The CDR3 extends over 15 amino acids. Trimming stripped 7 bases from V and 3 bases from J, with 19 bases between. The CDR3 here is CASSPREGLEETQYF. The CDR3, as DNA: TGTGCCAGCTCCCCGAGAGAGGGACTCGAAGAGACCCAGTACTTC.

V is TRBV27 and J is TRBJ2-3; maybe TRBD2 (7 bases). The germline V gene encodes CDR1 MNHEY and CDR2 SMNVEV (reference sequence). V was shortened by 6 bases and J by 13 bases, with 17 bases between the two germline ends. The length of the CDR3 is 12 residues. The CDR3 DNA is TGTGCCAGCAGGCTAGGGGGGGGCGGGGAGTATTTT. Its protein product is CASRLGGGGEYF.

V and J are TRBV7-2 and TRBJ2-5; D might be TRBD2 (6 bases). V lost 5 bases and J lost 9, with 13 bases in between. There are 12 residues in the CDR3. CDR1 is SGHTA and CDR2 is FQGNSA in the germline V gene. CDR3: CASSPGGVAQYF. The CDR3 bases are TGTGCCAGCAGCCCCGGAGGGGTGGCCCAGTACTTC.

The rearrangement links TRBV28 to TRBJ1-2, with a possible D match to TRBD1 (6 bases). Trimming pared 2 bases from V and 4 bases from J, leaving 11 bases between. This CDR3 contains 14 residues. Looked up from germline, CDR1 is MDHEN and CDR2 is SYDVKM. CDR3 in amino acids: CASSLVGQSYGYTF. The CDR3 DNA follows: TGTGCCAGCAGTTTAGTCGGACAGAGCTATGGCTACACCTTC.

This clone was seen a handful of times. The genes are TRBV6-1 and TRBJ1-2; 7 nucleotides align to TRBD1. There are 15 residues in the CDR3. J gave up 2 bases and V 4 bases, and 7 bases lay outside the gene matches. The germline V gene has CDR1 MNHNS and CDR2 SASEGT. This CDR3 reads CASSGGQVVNYGYTF. DNA for the CDR3: TGTGCCAGCAGTGGTGGACAGGTGGTAAACTATGGCTACACCTTC.

This clone has a count of ten or more. The V call is TRBV19, the J call TRBJ1-6; D possibly corresponds to TRBD1 (5 bases). Germline V gene data show CDR1 as LNHDA and CDR2 as SQIVND (reference sequence). The CDR3 has 16 residues. V shed 7 bases and J shed 9 bases, with 22 bases lying between them. CDR3 DNA: TGTGCCAGTACGGCTGAGGGGATCGCTAGGGCTTCACCCCTCCACTTT. Translated: CASTAEGIARASPLHF.

This clone occurred a few times. The chain recombines TRBV7-9 with TRBJ1-2, with D possibly matching TRBD1 (5 bases). Germline-derived CDR1 and CDR2 are SEHNR and FQNEAQ (reference sequence). The CDR3 length is 15 residues. V lost 2 bases and J lost 1, with 11 bases in between. This CDR3 reads CASSLSRQNNYGYTF. CDR3 coding DNA: TGTGCCAGCAGCTTATCCAGACAGAATAACTATGGCTACACCTTC. Looking up the rest from reference TRBV7-9 and TRBJ1-2 gives the full variable domain: DTGVSQNPRHKITKRGQNVTFRCDPISEHNRLYWYRQTLGQGPEFLTYFQNEAQLEKSRLLSDRFSAERPKGSFSTLEIQRTEQGDSAMYLCASSLSRQNNYGYTFGSGTRLTVV.

The rearrangement joins TRBV30 to TRBJ2-5; TRBD1 agrees at 9 bases. In germline, CDR1 is GTSNPN, CDR2 SVGIG (reference sequence). J lost 2 bases, V lost 0 bases, and 4 bases had no gene match. The CDR3 covers 15 residues. CDR3 DNA sequence: TGTGCCTGGAGTGTTGGGACAGGGTTTCAAGAGACCCAGTACTTC. Translating it yields CAWSVGTGFQETQYF.

This chain connects TRBV11-3 to TRBJ2-1; the D gene is possibly TRBD1 (5 bases). The V gene lost 4 bases and the J gene lost 9 bases, with 13 bases spanning the gap. Germline values: CDR1 SGHNT, CDR2 YENEEA. This CDR3 has 13 residues. The CDR3 nucleotides are TGTGCCAGCAGCTACTCAGGGTATGGTGAGCAGTTCTTC. Translation gives CASSYSGYGEQFF.

The chain uses TRBV7-2 and TRBJ1-1; no reliable D call. Trimming cost V 3 bases and J 1 base, with 6 bases left between them. The CDR3 totals 13 residues. Germline CDR1 reads SGHTA; CDR2 reads FQGNSA. CDR3 in amino acids: CASSFFRNTEAFF. The CDR3 DNA reads as TGTGCCAGCAGCTTCTTTCGGAACACTGAAGCTTTCTTT. Supplemented by reference TRBV7-2 and TRBJ1-1, the full variable domain reads GAGVSQSPSNKVTEKGKDVELRCDPISGHTALYWYRQSLGQGLEFLIYFQGNSAPDKSGLPSDRFSAERTGGSVSTLTIQRTQQEDSAVYLCASSFFRNTEAFFGQGTRLTVV.

The chain uses TRBV21-1 and TRBJ1-5; no check of the table's D call, TRBD1, against the DNA was made. TRBV21-1 is a recognized pseudogene. This CDR3 has 16 residues. The CDR3 loop reads CASSKMQVKGNQPQHF. The CDR3 nucleotides read TGTGCCAGCAGCAAAATGCAGGTCAAGGGCAATCAGCCCCAGCATTTT.

This chain uses TRBV7-2 with TRBJ1-1, with D possibly TRBD1 on 5 matching bases. The ends were cut back, 1 base at V and 6 bases at J, with 15 bases in the middle. Germline CDR1 reads SGHTA; CDR2 reads FQGNSA. The CDR3 has 15 amino acids. The CDR3 coding sequence is TGTGCCAGCAGCTTAGTGGGGGAAATAAACTCTGAAGCTTTCTTT. It codes for CASSLVGEINSEAFF.

This chain links TRBV4-3 with TRBJ2-1; possibly TRBD2 for D (5 bases). Germline assignment: CDR1 LGHNA and CDR2 YSLEER. The CDR3 extends over 13 amino acids. Trimming took off 6 bases at V and 9 bases at J, with 15 bases between the two ends. DNA for the CDR3: TGCGCCAGCAGTCAGACTACGATAAGTGAGCAGTTCTTC. Translated, it gives CASSQTTISEQFF.

This rearrangement joins TRBV11-2 to TRBJ2-5; 10 bases line up with TRBD2. The germline V gene encodes CDR1 SGHAT and CDR2 FQNNGV. This CDR3 is 17 amino acids long. Trimming removed 4 bases from V and 5 bases from J; junction bases left unmatched: 13. CDR3 sequence (DNA): TGTGCCAGCAGCTCAGGGGCTAGCGGGGGCCGGTGGGAGACCCAGTACTTC. As protein: CASSSGASGGRWETQYF.

This chain connects TRBV6-5 to TRBJ2-7; D is possibly TRBD1 (6 bases). This CDR3 has 12 residues. The germline V gene has CDR1 MNHEY and CDR2 SVGAGI. V was pared by 9 bases and J by 3 bases, with 12 bases between. The CDR3 loop reads CASSRGGYEQYF. Written as DNA, the CDR3 is TGTGCCAGTTCGAGAGGGGGCTACGAGCAGTACTTC.

This chain uses TRBV7-9 with TRBJ2-3; no definite D call. V was shortened by 1 base and J by 0 bases, with 14 bases between the two germline ends. Germline CDR1 reads SEHNR; CDR2 reads FQNEAQ (reference sequence). The CDR3 loop spans 17 amino acids. CDR3 coding DNA: TGTGCCAGCAGCTTAGGTTTTTCACTACCTAGCACAGATACGCAGTATTTT. Amino acid sequence: CASSLGFSLPSTDTQYF.

The chain has TRBV7-9 and TRBJ2-3, with D maybe TRBD2 (5 bases). CDR1 and CDR2 from the germline V gene are SEHNR and FQNEAQ (reference sequence). Trimming shortened V by 4 bases and J by 4 bases, and 15 bases separated the two germline ends. This CDR3 region has 15 residues. The CDR3 region has the DNA TGTGCCAGCAGCTCGTCCAGAGGGATGGCAGATACGCAGTATTTT. Its translation: CASSSSRGMADTQYF.

The chain links TRBV5-6 to TRBJ1-2; D possibly corresponds to TRBD1 (5 bases). Germline CDR1 SGHDT, CDR2 YYEEEE. There are 13 residues in the CDR3. V shed 0 bases and J shed 9 bases, with 12 bases lying between them. CDR3 DNA sequence: TGTGCCAGCAGCTTGGGCAGGGATCGGAGCTACACCTTC. It is translated as CASSLGRDRSYTF.

The chain employs TRBV10-3 and TRBJ2-7; 8 bases line up with TRBD1. Germline V lookup: CDR1 ENHRY, CDR2 SYGVKD. The CDR3 is 17 amino acids. V lost 0 bases to trimming and J lost 3 bases; unmatched junction nucleotides: 10. The CDR3 spells CAISESGTGTGNYEQYF. In DNA, the CDR3 is TGTGCCATCAGTGAGTCGGGTACGGGGACAGGAAACTACGAGCAGTACTTC.

The V and J genes are TRBV5-5 and TRBJ1-2; D is perhaps TRBD1 (5 bases). Trimming took off 4 bases at V and 4 bases at J, with 11 bases between the two ends. From germline, CDR1 is SGHKS and CDR2 YYEKEE (reference sequence). The CDR3 extends over 13 amino acids. CDR3 residues: CASSLGPSYGYTF. The DNA of the CDR3 is TGTGCCAGCAGCCTGGGACCGTCCTATGGCTACACCTTC.